This T cell receptor (beta chain) was identified in a study of control samples from healthy donors and cancer patients. There are 13 residues in the CDR3. The V and J ends lost 3 bases and 0 bases respectively, with 7 bases between them. Germline V gives CDR1 SGHDT, CDR2 YYEEEE. The protocol was immunoSEQ multiplex PCR, while the TCRdb copy is restricted to in-frame clones and leaves out a portion. The data show approximately 70,000 clones, with roughly 90% seen just once and about 4.2% held by the top ten. This clone appeared a few times. The clonotype comes from a woman in her 50s in good health. The J gene is TRBJ2-7, the V gene TRBV5-6, with D possibly being TRBD1 or TRBD2 (5 bases each). The sample was blood. The CDR3 protein is CASSWGTSYEQYF. The CDR3 region has the DNA TGTGCCAGCAGCTGGGGGACCTCCTACGAGCAGTACTTC.